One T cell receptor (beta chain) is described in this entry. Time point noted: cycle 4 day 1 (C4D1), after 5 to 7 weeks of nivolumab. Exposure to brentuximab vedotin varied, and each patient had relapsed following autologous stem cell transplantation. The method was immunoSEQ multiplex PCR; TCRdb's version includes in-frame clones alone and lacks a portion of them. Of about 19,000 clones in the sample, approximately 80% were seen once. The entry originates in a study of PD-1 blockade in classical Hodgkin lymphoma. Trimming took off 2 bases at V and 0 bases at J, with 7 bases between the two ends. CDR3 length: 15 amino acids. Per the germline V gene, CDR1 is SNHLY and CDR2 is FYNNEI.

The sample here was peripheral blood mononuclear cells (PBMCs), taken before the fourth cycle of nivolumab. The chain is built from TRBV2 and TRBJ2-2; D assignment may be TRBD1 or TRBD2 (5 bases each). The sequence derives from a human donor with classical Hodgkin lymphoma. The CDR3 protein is CASSEQGANTGELFF. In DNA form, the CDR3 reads TGTGCCAGCAGTGAACAGGGAGCGAACACCGGGGAGCTGTTTTTT. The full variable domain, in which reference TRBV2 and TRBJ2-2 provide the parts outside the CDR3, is EPEVTQTPSHQVTQMGQEVILRCVPISNHLYFYWYRQILGQKVEFLVSFYNNEISEKSEIFDDQFSVERPDGSNFTLKIRSTKLEDSAMYFCASSEQGANTGELFFGEGSRLTVL.